Listed here are 5 T cell receptor beta chains from one sample, sequenced in a study of T cells in Graves' hyperthyroidism and ophthalmopathy. The investigators amplified TCR beta CDR3 regions from RNA transcripts. The HTBI primer set served for first-round RT-PCR of the TCR CDR3. Using its own MiXCR run on the multiplex PCR reads, TCRdb lists one record per CDR3 protein. The sample includes about 160,000 distinct CDR3 sequences, about 9.4% seen only once; the top ten take 22%. Sequenced sample: blood. Source of these receptors: a young woman with Graves' hyperthyroidism that later progressed to Graves' ophthalmopathy.

Ten or more counts support this clonotype. V is TRBV19 and J is TRBJ1-1, with D possibly matching TRBD1 (5 bases). Per germline, CDR1 LNHDA and CDR2 SQIVND (reference sequence). V was pared by 5 bases and J by 11 bases, with 18 bases between. The length of the CDR3 is 13 residues. The CDR3 nucleotides read TGTGCCAGTAGTTTGGGACCGCCTTTTGGGGCTTTCTTT. Translated: CASSLGPPFGAFF.

This clonotype appeared many times. The CDR3 DNA reads TGTGCCAGCAGTTCTCAGGGGATGTATACGCAGTATTTT. It encodes CASSSQGMYTQYF. The rearrangement uses TRBV6-1 and TRBJ2-3; tentative D call: TRBD1 (6 bases). The V gene lost 5 bases and the J gene lost 7 bases, with 13 bases spanning the gap. The germline V gene encodes CDR1 MNHNS and CDR2 SASEGT. The CDR3 has 13 amino acids.

This clonotype was observed a handful of times. The chain links TRBV20-1 to TRBJ2-1; 11 bases align to TRBD2. With 2 bases clipped from V and 7 bases from J, the junction kept 4 bases outside the gene matches. The germline gives CDR1 DFQATT, CDR2 SNEGSKA (reference sequence). CDR3 length equals 14 residues. The CDR3 sequence is CSARFASGGNEQFF. The CDR3 DNA reads TGCAGTGCTAGATTTGCTAGCGGGGGGAATGAGCAGTTCTTC.

This clonotype was seen ten or more times. The rearrangement links TRBV18 to TRBJ2-5, with D uncertain. V lost 0 bases, J lost 1 base, and 9 bases lay in between. The CDR3 extends over 15 amino acids. Germline CDR1 and CDR2: KGHSH and LQKENI. Written as DNA, the CDR3 is TGTGCCAGCTCACCACCCGGGCAGACCCAAGAGACCCAGTACTTC. This translates into CASSPPGQTQETQYF.

This clonotype has ten or more counts. This chain connects TRBV20-1 to TRBJ2-3; D unclear. CDR3 size: 15 residues. Germline CDR1 is DFQATT and CDR2 is SNEGSKA (reference sequence). Trimming left V 0 bases short and J 2 bases short, with 12 bases between. The CDR3 loop reads CSAREPTSATDTQYF. The CDR3 DNA follows: TGCAGTGCTAGAGAGCCTACGTCCGCCACAGATACGCAGTATTTT.